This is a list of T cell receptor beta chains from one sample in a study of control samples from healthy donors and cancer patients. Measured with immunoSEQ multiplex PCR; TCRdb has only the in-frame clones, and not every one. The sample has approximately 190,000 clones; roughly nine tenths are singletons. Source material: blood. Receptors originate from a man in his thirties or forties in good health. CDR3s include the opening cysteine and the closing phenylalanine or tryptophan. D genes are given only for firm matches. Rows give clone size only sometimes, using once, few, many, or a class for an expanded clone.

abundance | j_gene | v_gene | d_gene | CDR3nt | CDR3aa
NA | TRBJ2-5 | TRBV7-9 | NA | TGTGCCAGCAGCTTAGTTCCAGGACAAGAGACCCAGTACTTC | CASSLVPGQETQYF
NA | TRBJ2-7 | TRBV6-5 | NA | TGTGCCACCCGGAAGGATTCCTACGAGCAGTACTTC | CATRKDSYEQYF
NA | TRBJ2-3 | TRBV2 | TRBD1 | TGTGCCAGCAGTCGGACAGGGCCATTTGGCACAGATACGCAGTATTTT | CASSRTGPFGTDTQYF
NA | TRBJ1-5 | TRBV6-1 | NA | TGTGCCAGCAGTGAATTTTCGCTTGGCAGAATCAATCAGCCCCAGCATTTT | CASSEFSLGRINQPQHF
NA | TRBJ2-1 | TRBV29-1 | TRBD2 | TGCAGCGTTGAAGATCAGAGCGGGGGAGGGAATGAGCAGTTCTTC | CSVEDQSGGGNEQFF
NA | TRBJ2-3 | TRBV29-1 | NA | TGCAGCGTTGACGGGGGCACCCTCGTAGATACGCAGTATTTT | CSVDGGTLVDTQYF
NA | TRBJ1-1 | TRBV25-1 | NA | TGTGCCAGCAGTGGACCCCGGGCGGGGAAACGCACTGAAGCTTTCTTT | CASSGPRAGKRTEAFF
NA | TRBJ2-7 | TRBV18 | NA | TGTGCCAGCTCACCCACACCCTCAAGTCGGTCCTACGAGCAGTACTTC | CASSPTPSSRSYEQYF
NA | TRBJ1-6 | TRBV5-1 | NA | TGCGCCAGCACCGAAGGGGGGCTCGAGGAGCCCCTCCACTTT | CASTEGGLEEPLHF
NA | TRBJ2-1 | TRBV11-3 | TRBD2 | TGTGCCAGCAGCTACGAACCGGGACTAGGGATCTACAATGAGCAGTTCTTC | CASSYEPGLGIYNEQFF
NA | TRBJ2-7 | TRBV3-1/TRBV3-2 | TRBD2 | TGTGCCAGCAGCCAAGGGGTAGCGGGGGACGAGCAGTACTTC | CASSQGVAGDEQYF
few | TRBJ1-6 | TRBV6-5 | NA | TGTGCCAGCAGTTCCATCCTTTCGACCGATTCACCCCTCCACTTT | CASSSILSTDSPLHF
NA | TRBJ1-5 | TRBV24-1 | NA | TGTGCCACCAGTGAGTCGGACAGAAATCAGCCCCAGCATTTT | CATSESDRNQPQHF
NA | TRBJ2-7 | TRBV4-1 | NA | TGCGCCAGCAGCCATCAAACAGATGAACACTACGAGCAGTACTTC | CASSHQTDEHYEQYF
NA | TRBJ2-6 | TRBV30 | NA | TGTGCCTGGGGGCCTCACTCTGGGGCCAACGTCCTGACTTTC | CAWGPHSGANVLTF
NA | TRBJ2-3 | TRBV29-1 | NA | TGCAGCGTTGGGGGGACTTCGCCAGATACGCAGTATTTT | CSVGGTSPDTQYF
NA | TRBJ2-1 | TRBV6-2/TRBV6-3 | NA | TGTGCCAGCAGTTACGTTACAGCGTACAATGAGCAGTTCTTC | CASSYVTAYNEQFF
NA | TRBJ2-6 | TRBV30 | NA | TGTGCCTGGAGCGGGGCCAGGGTCAGGTCTGGGGCCAACGTCCTGACTTTC | CAWSGARVRSGANVLTF
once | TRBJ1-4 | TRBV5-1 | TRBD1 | TGCGCCAGCAGCTCCGGGACAGGGAGGGAAAAACTGTTTTTT | CASSSGTGREKLFF
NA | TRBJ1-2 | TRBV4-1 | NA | TGCGCCAGCAGCCAGACCGGGGAAGGTAACTATGGCTACACCTTC | CASSQTGEGNYGYTF
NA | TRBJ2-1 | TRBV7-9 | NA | TGTGCCAGCAGCTTCGTCAGGGATCAAAACAATGAGCAGTTCTTC | CASSFVRDQNNEQFF
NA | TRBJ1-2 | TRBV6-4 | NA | TGTGCCAGCAGTGTTGCGCAGTATGAATGCTACACCTTC | CASSVAQYECYTF
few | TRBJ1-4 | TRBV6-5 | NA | TGTGCCAGCAGTCCCCGCGGGGGCCGAAAACTGTTTTTT | CASSPRGGRKLFF
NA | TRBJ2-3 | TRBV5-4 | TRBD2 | TGTGCCAGCAGCTCCGGGGGGTTTAGCACAGATACGCAGTATTTT | CASSSGGFSTDTQYF
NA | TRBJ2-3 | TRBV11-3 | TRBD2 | TGTGCCAGCAGCTTAGATGGACTAGCATCAGCAGATACGCAGTATTTT | CASSLDGLASADTQYF
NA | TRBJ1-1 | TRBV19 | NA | TGTGCCAGTAGTATTTTAGGGGGGACTGAAGCTTTCTTT | CASSILGGTEAFF
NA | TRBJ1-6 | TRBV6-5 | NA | TGTGCCAGCAGCAGCGAGGACAGACATAATTCACCCCTCCACTTT | CASSSEDRHNSPLHF
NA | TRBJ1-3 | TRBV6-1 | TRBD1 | TGTGCCAGCAGTGAAGCGGGCCGGGACAGGGGGCGAGCGGGGGGAAACACCATATATTTT | CASSEAGRDRGRAGGNTIYF
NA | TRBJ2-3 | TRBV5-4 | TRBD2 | TGTGCCAGCAGCTTGAAACTAGCGGAAACCACAGATACGCAGTATTTT | CASSLKLAETTDTQYF
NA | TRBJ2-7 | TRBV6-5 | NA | TGTGCCAGCAGTTATGGTGGGGCAGGCTACGAGCAGTACTTC | CASSYGGAGYEQYF
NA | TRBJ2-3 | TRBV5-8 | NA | TGTGCCAGCAGCTTGGCGGTAGGGGGCACAGATACGCAGTATTTT | CASSLAVGGTDTQYF
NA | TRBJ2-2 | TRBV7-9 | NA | TGTGCCAGCGCCCACCTAGAAGGGGAGCTGTTTTTT | CASAHLEGELFF
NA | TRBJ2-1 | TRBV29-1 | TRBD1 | TGCAGCGTTGAAGATTCTGGGACAGGAGGGGTCAATGAGCAGTTCTTC | CSVEDSGTGGVNEQFF
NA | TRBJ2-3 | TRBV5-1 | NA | TGCGCCAGCAGCTTTAATCAGCGGAGAAGCACAGATACGCAGTATTTT | CASSFNQRRSTDTQYF
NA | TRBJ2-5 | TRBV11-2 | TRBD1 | TGTGCCAGCAGCACGGGGACAGGACAAGAGACCCAGTACTTC | CASSTGTGQETQYF
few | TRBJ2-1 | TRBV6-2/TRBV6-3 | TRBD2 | TGTGCCAGCAGTTACGGTAGCGGGGGCCGTTTCAATGAGCAGTTCTTC | CASSYGSGGRFNEQFF
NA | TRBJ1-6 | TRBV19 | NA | TGTGCCAGTACCGCAGGGGAGAATAATTCCCCCCTCCACTTT | CASTAGENNSPLHF
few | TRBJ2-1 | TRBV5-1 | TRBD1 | TGCGCCAGCAGCACGGGACAGCCTTACAATGAGCAGTTCTTC | CASSTGQPYNEQFF
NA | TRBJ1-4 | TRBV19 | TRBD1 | TGTGCCAGTAGACCGGGACAGGGACATGAAAAACTGTTTTTT | CASRPGQGHEKLFF
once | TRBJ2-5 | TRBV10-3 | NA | TGTGCCATCAGCGCTCTCAATCAGGGTCAAGAGACCCAGTACTTC | CAISALNQGQETQYF
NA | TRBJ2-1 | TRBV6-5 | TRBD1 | TGTGCCGTGGGACAGCAGACCTACAATGAGCAGTTCTTC | CAVGQQTYNEQFF
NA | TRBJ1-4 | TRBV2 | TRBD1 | TGTGCCAGCAGTGCCGACAGGGTTGAAAAACTGTTTTTT | CASSADRVEKLFF
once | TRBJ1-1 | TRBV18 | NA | TGTGCCAGCTCGCCCCAAGGGCCAGAAGCTTTCTTT | CASSPQGPEAFF
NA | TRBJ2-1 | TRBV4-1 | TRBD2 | TGCGCCAGCAGCCAAGATTCCGGCTCGGGGGGGCAGGAGAATGAGCAGTTCTTC | CASSQDSGSGGQENEQFF
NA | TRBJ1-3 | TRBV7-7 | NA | TGTGCCAGCAGCCAAGGGGGTACGGGATCTGGAAACACCATATATTTT | CASSQGGTGSGNTIYF
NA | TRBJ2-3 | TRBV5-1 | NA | TGCGCCAGCAGCTTGGAGGGACGGAGCACAGATACGCAGTATTTT | CASSLEGRSTDTQYF
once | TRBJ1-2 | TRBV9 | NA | TGTGCCAGCAGCCCTATGTGGACCCATGGCTACACCTTC | CASSPMWTHGYTF
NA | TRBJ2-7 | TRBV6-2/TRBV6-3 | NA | TGTGCCAGCAGTTTCTTTCTACCCGGGACCTACGAGCAGTACTTC | CASSFFLPGTYEQYF
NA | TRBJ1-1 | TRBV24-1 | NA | TGTGCCACCAGTGGTGGCTCCGATCGTACTGAAGCTTTCTTT | CATSGGSDRTEAFF
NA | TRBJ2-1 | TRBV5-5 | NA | TGTGCCAGCAGCTTGGCAACAACCCAATACGATGAGCAGTTCTTC | CASSLATTQYDEQFF